These T cell receptor beta chains were read from a single sample in a study of cytomegalovirus exposure and HLA in healthy donors. Assay: immunoSEQ multiplex PCR; the TCRdb copy retains only in-frame clones and omits some. The table lists roughly 98,000 clones, around nine tenths of them singletons. Input material: PBMCs. These receptor sequences come from a woman aged 25 to 39 in good health and CMV-seronegative. The CDR3 runs from the conserved cysteine through the conserved F or W. The D gene is left open where the match is weak. Where a row states a size, it is once, few, many or the class of an expanded clone; other rows omit it.

D gene: -
V gene: TRBV28
J gene: TRBJ1-5
clone size: -
CDR3 protein: CASSNRNQPQHF
CDR3 DNA: TGTGCCAGCAGTAACAGGAATCAGCCCCAGCATTTT

D gene: -
V gene: TRBV29-1
J gene: TRBJ2-5
clone size: -
CDR3 protein: CSGGPAQETQYF
CDR3 DNA: TGCAGCGGGGGGCCGGCCCAAGAGACCCAGTACTTC

D gene: -
V gene: TRBV18
J gene: TRBJ1-2
clone size: -
CDR3 protein: CASRATVTNYGYTF
CDR3 DNA: TGTGCCAGCCGAGCGACAGTCACAAACTATGGCTACACCTTC

D gene: -
V gene: TRBV28
J gene: TRBJ1-2
clone size: -
CDR3 protein: CASSPRATSGYTF
CDR3 DNA: TGTGCCAGCAGTCCTCGAGCGACGAGTGGCTACACCTTC

D gene: -
V gene: TRBV18
J gene: TRBJ2-5
clone size: -
CDR3 protein: CASSPAVNGNQETQYF
CDR3 DNA: TGTGCCAGCTCACCTGCTGTCAACGGGAACCAAGAGACCCAGTACTTC

D gene: -
V gene: TRBV12-2
J gene: TRBJ2-7
clone size: once
CDR3 protein: CASRLATLAGGPTYEQYF
CDR3 DNA: TGTGCAAGTCGCTTAGCAACGCTAGCGGGGGGTCCCACCTACGAGCAGTACTTC

D gene: -
V gene: TRBV19
J gene: TRBJ1-1
clone size: few
CDR3 protein: CASSIRGATEAFF
CDR3 DNA: TGTGCCAGTAGTATTCGTGGAGCCACTGAAGCTTTCTTT

D gene: TRBD2
V gene: TRBV9
J gene: TRBJ2-3
clone size: -
CDR3 protein: CASSADPPGLVADTQYF
CDR3 DNA: TGTGCCAGCAGCGCAGACCCTCCGGGACTAGTGGCAGATACGCAGTATTTT

D gene: -
V gene: TRBV6-5
J gene: TRBJ1-1
clone size: -
CDR3 protein: CASSYAGRQAEAFF
CDR3 DNA: TGTGCCAGCAGTTACGCAGGACGACAGGCTGAAGCTTTCTTT

D gene: -
V gene: TRBV7-8
J gene: TRBJ1-5
clone size: once
CDR3 protein: CASSPGQRYSNQPQHF
CDR3 DNA: TGTGCCAGCAGCCCTGGACAGAGATATAGCAATCAGCCCCAGCATTTT

D gene: TRBD2
V gene: TRBV10-2
J gene: TRBJ2-7
clone size: -
CDR3 protein: CASRRTSGSSDEQYF
CDR3 DNA: TGCGCCAGTAGAAGGACTAGCGGGAGTTCTGACGAGCAGTACTTC

D gene: TRBD2
V gene: TRBV5-1
J gene: TRBJ2-5
clone size: -
CDR3 protein: CASSLRGLVQETQYF
CDR3 DNA: TGCGCCAGCAGCTTGAGGGGACTAGTACAAGAGACCCAGTACTTC

D gene: -
V gene: TRBV11-3
J gene: TRBJ1-1
clone size: -
CDR3 protein: CASSLTKGTEAFF
CDR3 DNA: TGTGCCAGCAGTCTTACGAAGGGGACTGAAGCTTTCTTT